The rows below give T cell receptor beta chains drawn from one sample of a study of CD8 T cells in ankylosing spondylitis. TCRdb itself ran the 5' RACE reads through MiXCR, one entry per CDR3 protein. The sample records roughly 130,000 distinct CDR3 sequences, roughly 7.7% being singletons. Sequenced sample: synovial fluid, either unsorted or a sorted T cell fraction (not recorded which). The receptors were gathered from a male donor with ankylosing spondylitis. Both conserved end residues are part of each CDR3. The D gene is left open where the match is weak. Rows give clone size only sometimes, using once, few, many, or a class for an expanded clone.

abundance,j_gene,d_gene,v_gene,CDR3nt,CDR3aa
.,TRBJ2-2,.,TRBV3-1,TGTGCCAGCAGCCGGAGGGCAGGGAGACCCGGGGAGCTGTTTTTT,CASSRRAGRPGELFF
few,TRBJ2-5,.,TRBV6-1,TGTGCCAGCAGGAACGGGAATGAAGAGACCCAGTACTTC,CASRNGNEETQYF
many,TRBJ1-3,TRBD1,TRBV7-2,TGTGCCAGCAGGTGGGGACAGAACTCTGGAAACACCATATATTTT,CASRWGQNSGNTIYF
.,TRBJ2-1,.,TRBV7-7,TGTGCTAGCAGCAACTCCTACAATGAGCAGTTCTTC,CASSNSYNEQFF
many,TRBJ1-3,.,TRBV20-1,TGCAGTGCTAGAGTAAGAGGGCTCGGAAACACCATATATTTT,CSARVRGLGNTIYF
many,TRBJ1-3,.,TRBV3-1,TGTGCCAGCAGCCAAGAGTCAAGACCACGAAACACCATATATTTT,CASSQESRPRNTIYF
.,TRBJ1-3,.,TRBV28,TGTGCCAGCAGTACGCCGGGACGGAGCTCTGGAAACACCATATATTTT,CASSTPGRSSGNTIYF
.,TRBJ2-1,TRBD2,TRBV20-1,TGCAGTGCCCGGACTAGCGGGAGGAAAAGGGCCGACAATGAGCAGTTCTTC,CSARTSGRKRADNEQFF
many,TRBJ1-1,.,TRBV20-1,TGCAGTGCCCTTCGGGCGGGGCCTAACACTGAAGCTTTCTTT,CSALRAGPNTEAFF
.,TRBJ2-7,.,TRBV6-5,TGTGCCAGCAGATCGGGGAGCTACGAGCAGTACTTC,CASRSGSYEQYF
.,TRBJ1-1,TRBD1,TRBV20-1,TGCAGTCCACTGCAGGGGGGGGACACTGAAGCTTTCTTT,CSPLQGGDTEAFF
few,TRBJ1-5,TRBD1,TRBV2,TGTGCCAGCAGGTTCGACAGGGGGCCCAATCAGCCCCAGCATTTT,CASRFDRGPNQPQHF
.,TRBJ2-2,.,TRBV7-7,TGTGCTAGCAGCTCCCACCCCCCGACAGTGAGGGGCACCGGGGAGCTGTTTTTT,CASSSHPPTVRGTGELFF
.,TRBJ1-1,TRBD1,TRBV5-1,TGCGCCAGCAGCTCGATACAGGGGGCCAACACTGAAGCTTTCTTT,CASSSIQGANTEAFF
many,TRBJ2-3,.,TRBV29-1,TGCAGCGTTGAAGTCGGGGGCTCAGATACGCAGTATTTT,CSVEVGGSDTQYF
.,TRBJ2-7,TRBD1,TRBV7-2,TGTGCCAGCAGCCCCCTTGGGACAGGGGTGAGGAACGAGCAGTACTTC,CASSPLGTGVRNEQYF
many,TRBJ1-6,.,TRBV9,TGTGCCAGCAGCGTAGACCCACGGAGGCAGGGATATAATTCACCCCTCCACTTT,CASSVDPRRQGYNSPLHF
.,TRBJ2-7,TRBD2,TRBV6-5,TGTGCCAGCAGATTGACTAGCGGGAGGCCCGGCCAATACGAGCAGTACTTC,CASRLTSGRPGQYEQYF
.,TRBJ2-2,TRBD1,TRBV5-1,TGCGCCAGCAGCTTGGGACAGGGTGAAGTCGGGGAGCTGTTTTTT,CASSLGQGEVGELFF
few,TRBJ1-1,.,TRBV2,TGTGCCAGCTACGGGACGGGGAACACTGAAGCTTTCTTT,CASYGTGNTEAFF
many,TRBJ1-1,.,TRBV28,TGTGCCAGCAGCCGACTCGACAGAGTAACTGAAGCTTTCTTT,CASSRLDRVTEAFF
.,TRBJ2-4,.,TRBV27,TGTGCCAGCAGACCTGACTACAAAAACATTCAGTACTTC,CASRPDYKNIQYF
.,TRBJ2-2,.,TRBV25-1,TGTGCCACCGAAAGTACAGTCGGGGAGCTGTTTTTT,CATESTVGELFF
.,TRBJ2-3,TRBD2,TRBV7-2,TGTGCCAGCAGCTCGCAGGCGGGAGCTTGGGATACGCAGTATTTT,CASSSQAGAWDTQYF
many,TRBJ1-6,.,TRBV20-1,TGCAGTTTTACGTCCGGGCCTATGGGGTCACCCCTCCACTTT,CSFTSGPMGSPLHF
many,TRBJ2-3,TRBD2,TRBV20-1,TGCAGTGCTAGAGATCAAGGTAGCGGGGGTACAGATACGCAGTATTTT,CSARDQGSGGTDTQYF
.,TRBJ1-1,.,TRBV5-1,TGCGCCAGCAGGGTAACAGTGAACACTGAAGCTTTCTTT,CASRVTVNTEAFF
.,TRBJ2-7,.,TRBV18,TGTGCCAGCTCACCAATGGGAATCGGCTACGAGCAGTACTTC,CASSPMGIGYEQYF
many,TRBJ1-2,.,TRBV2,TGTGCCAGCAGGGGGGGGGATGGCTACACCTTC,CASRGGDGYTF
few,TRBJ2-1,TRBD2,TRBV6-1,TGTGCCAGCAGGCGGGGGGGCTACAATGAGCAGTTCTTC,CASRRGGYNEQFF
.,TRBJ2-7,.,TRBV20-1,TGCAGTGCTACTTCCCTCCGGGCGGGTACCTCCTACGAGCAGTACTTC,CSATSLRAGTSYEQYF
many,TRBJ1-5,.,TRBV6-2/TRBV6-3,TGTGCCAGCACCGAGCCAAATCAGCCCCAGCATTTT,CASTEPNQPQHF
few,TRBJ1-1,.,TRBV2,TGTGCTATCCCTAGGCCTTTCTCCGACGCTGAAGCTTTCTTT,CAIPRPFSDAEAFF
many,TRBJ2-7,.,TRBV6-2/TRBV6-3,TGTGCCAGCAGTTACGCGGGCACCTACGAGCAGTACTTC,CASSYAGTYEQYF
.,TRBJ2-7,TRBD2,TRBV2,TGTGCCAGCAGTATAAGACTAGCAAGCTACGAGCAGTACTTC,CASSIRLASYEQYF
.,TRBJ1-4,.,TRBV18,TGTGCCAGCTCACCTGTGAGGGTAGCGGAAAAACTGTTTTTT,CASSPVRVAEKLFF
.,TRBJ2-3,TRBD2,TRBV11-1,TGTGCCAGCAGCAAATGGACTAGCGGGAGGACAGATACGCAGTATTTT,CASSKWTSGRTDTQYF
.,TRBJ2-3,.,TRBV5-4,TGTGCCAGCAGCTTCAACCCCCAGGCAGATACGCAGTATTTT,CASSFNPQADTQYF
.,TRBJ2-1,TRBD2,TRBV11-2,TGTGCCAGCAGCTTTACTAGCGGCCATCGCAATGAGCAGTTCTTC,CASSFTSGHRNEQFF
many,TRBJ2-2,TRBD2,TRBV7-2,TGTGCCAGCAGCTTAGCTATTCCACTAGCGGGAGGAAGGGACGGGGAGCTGTTTTTT,CASSLAIPLAGGRDGELFF
many,TRBJ2-3,TRBD2,TRBV7-2,TGTGCCAGCAGCTTCGGCGGGAGAGGGGCAGATACGCAGTATTTT,CASSFGGRGADTQYF
many,TRBJ1-2,.,TRBV28,TGTGCCAGCAGTTCCGGTATTTATGGCTACACCTTC,CASSSGIYGYTF
many,TRBJ1-5,.,TRBV6-1,TGTGCCAGCAGTGTCTATAGTCAAGATCAGCCCCAGCATTTT,CASSVYSQDQPQHF
.,TRBJ2-3,TRBD2,TRBV20-1,TGCAGTGCTACGACTAGCGGCAGCACAGATACGCAGTATTTT,CSATTSGSTDTQYF
many,TRBJ2-1,.,TRBV20-1,TGCAGTGCTGTAGCGGAAAACTCCTACAATGAGCAGTTCTTC,CSAVAENSYNEQFF
many,TRBJ2-7,TRBD1,TRBV5-6,TGTGCCAGCAGCTCCGGTAATGCAGGGGGCGAGCAGTACTTC,CASSSGNAGGEQYF
many,TRBJ2-5,.,TRBV2,TGTGCCAGCAGTGTTCAGGGGGGGACCCAGTACTTC,CASSVQGGTQYF
.,TRBJ1-2,TRBD1,TRBV7-2,TGTGCCAGCAGCTTAGCAGGACAGGGTCTAGGGGACTACACCTTC,CASSLAGQGLGDYTF
many,TRBJ2-7,.,TRBV6-2/TRBV6-3,TGTGCCAGCAGTTACTCTTACCAGCGGCAAACCTACGAGCAGTACTTC,CASSYSYQRQTYEQYF
.,TRBJ2-5,TRBD2,TRBV29-1,TGCAGCGTTGTCGAGCGGGGGGCAGGGGAGACCCAGTACTTC,CSVVERGAGETQYF
few,TRBJ2-3,TRBD2,TRBV6-2/TRBV6-3,TGTGCCAGCAGTTACTATTCGACTAGCGGGAGGGGAGATACGCAGTATTTT,CASSYYSTSGRGDTQYF